This note documents a single T cell receptor (beta chain) sequence. Its antigen is unknown. Donors were healthy Caucasian individuals from Russia aged about 6 to 90. Germline V gives CDR1 MNHEY, CDR2 SVGAGI. V trimming: 8 bases; J trimming: 0 bases; junction bases outside the gene matches: 5. This CDR3 has 14 residues. The data are from a study of blood T cells in healthy people across ages. Then a second PCR, running about 7 to 11 cycles, was carried out with a sample-barcoded 5' primer and a J-beta primer mix. TCRdb ran MiXCR on the 5' RACE reads and lists one entry per CDR3 protein. This table holds 1.5 million or so distinct CDR3 sequences, approximately 43% found once. The study, taken as a whole, reports: Estimated diversity, derived from one million T cells, was regarded as an underestimate. Diversity was higher, and naive CD4+ cells more numerous, in long-lived donors than in aged donors.

The material sequenced was blood. The sequence was obtained from a woman between 18 and 30 years old in good health. The J gene is TRBJ2-3, the V gene TRBV6-5, with 7 bases matching TRBD1. The CDR3 loop is CASRDSKSTDTQYF. For the CDR3, the DNA is TGTGCCAGCCGGGACAGCAAAAGCACAGATACGCAGTATTTT.